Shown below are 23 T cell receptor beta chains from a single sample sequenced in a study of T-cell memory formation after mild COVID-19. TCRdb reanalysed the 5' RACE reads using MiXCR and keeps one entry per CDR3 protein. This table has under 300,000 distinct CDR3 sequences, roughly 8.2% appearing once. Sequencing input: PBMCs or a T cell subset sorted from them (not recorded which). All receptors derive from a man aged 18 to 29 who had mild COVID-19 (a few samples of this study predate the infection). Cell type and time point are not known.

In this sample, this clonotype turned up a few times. CDR3 in DNA: TGCAGTGCTAGAGATGCGAGACAGATTAACTATGGCTACACCTTC. Its translation is CSARDARQINYGYTF. The chain uses TRBV20-1 and TRBJ1-2; TRBD1 might be the D (5 bases). Germline CDR1 is DFQATT and CDR2 is SNEGSKA (reference sequence). CDR3 size: 15 residues. V was clipped by 0 bases and J by 1 base, with 12 bases between them.

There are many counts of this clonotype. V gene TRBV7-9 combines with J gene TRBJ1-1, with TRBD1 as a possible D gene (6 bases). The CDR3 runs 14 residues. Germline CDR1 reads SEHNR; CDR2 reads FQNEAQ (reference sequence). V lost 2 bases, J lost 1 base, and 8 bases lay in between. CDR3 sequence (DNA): TGTGCCAGCAGCTTACAGGGGCCGAACACTGAAGCTTTCTTT. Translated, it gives CASSLQGPNTEAFF.

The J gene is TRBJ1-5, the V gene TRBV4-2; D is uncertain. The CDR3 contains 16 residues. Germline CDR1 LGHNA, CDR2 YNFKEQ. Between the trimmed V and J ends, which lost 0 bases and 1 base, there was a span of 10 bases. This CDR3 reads CASSQDLTDSNQPQHF. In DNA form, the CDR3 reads TGTGCCAGCAGCCAAGATCTTACGGACAGCAATCAGCCCCAGCATTTT.

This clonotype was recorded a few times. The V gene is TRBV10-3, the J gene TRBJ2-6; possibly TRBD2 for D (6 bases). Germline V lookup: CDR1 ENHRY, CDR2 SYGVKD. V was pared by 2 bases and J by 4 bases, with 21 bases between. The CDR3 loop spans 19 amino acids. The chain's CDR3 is CAISEPVRRGTRGANVLTF. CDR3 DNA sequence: TGTGCCATCAGTGAGCCCGTCCGGCGGGGTACGAGAGGGGCCAACGTCCTGACTTTC.

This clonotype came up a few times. The CDR3 loop reads CASSPRRPPANYGYTF. In nucleotides, the CDR3 is TGCGCCAGCAGCCCCCGGCGGCCTCCGGCTAACTATGGCTACACCTTC. The chain is built from TRBV5-1 and TRBJ1-2, with D unresolved. Trimming cost V 4 bases and J 0 bases, with 16 bases left between them. This CDR3 comprises 16 residues. Germline V gene lookup returns CDR1 SGHRS and CDR2 YFSETQ.

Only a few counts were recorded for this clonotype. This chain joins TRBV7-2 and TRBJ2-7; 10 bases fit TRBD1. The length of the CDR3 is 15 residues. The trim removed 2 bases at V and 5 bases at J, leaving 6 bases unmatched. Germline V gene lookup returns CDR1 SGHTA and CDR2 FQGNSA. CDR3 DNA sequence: TGTGCCAGCAGCTTACTCGGGACAGGGGCGGACGAGCAGTACTTC. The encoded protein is CASSLLGTGADEQYF.

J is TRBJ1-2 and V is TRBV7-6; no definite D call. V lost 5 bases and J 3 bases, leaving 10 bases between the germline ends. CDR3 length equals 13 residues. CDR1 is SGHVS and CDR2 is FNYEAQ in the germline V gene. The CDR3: CASSQLGHYGYTF. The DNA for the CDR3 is TGTGCCAGCAGCCAACTTGGGCACTATGGCTACACCTTC.

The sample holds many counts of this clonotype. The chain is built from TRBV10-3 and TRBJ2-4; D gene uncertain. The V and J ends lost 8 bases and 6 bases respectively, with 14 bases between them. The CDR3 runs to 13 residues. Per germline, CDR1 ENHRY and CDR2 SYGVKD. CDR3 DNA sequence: TGTGCCATCGAGGACCCGCCTTTAAACATTCAGTACTTC. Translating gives CAIEDPPLNIQYF.

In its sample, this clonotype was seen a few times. In DNA, the CDR3 is TGTGCCAGCAGCCCAGGACAGGGAGTGGGAGATACGCAGTATTTT. This codes for CASSPGQGVGDTQYF. This chain joins TRBV7-2 and TRBJ2-3; 8 bases map to TRBD1. The CDR3 covers 15 residues. V shed 5 bases and J 5 bases; nucleotides not matched to a gene: 9. The germline CDR1 and CDR2 sequences are SGHTA and FQGNSA.

CDR3 in amino acids: CASILTGGPYNEQFF. DNA for the CDR3: TGTGCCAGCATCCTTACAGGGGGCCCGTACAATGAGCAGTTCTTC. The V call is TRBV6-1, the J call TRBJ2-1; 9 bases are a match to TRBD1. The CDR3 sequence is 15 residues long. Trimming removed 7 bases from V and 4 bases from J; junction bases left unmatched: 8. Germline assignment: CDR1 MNHNS and CDR2 SASEGT.

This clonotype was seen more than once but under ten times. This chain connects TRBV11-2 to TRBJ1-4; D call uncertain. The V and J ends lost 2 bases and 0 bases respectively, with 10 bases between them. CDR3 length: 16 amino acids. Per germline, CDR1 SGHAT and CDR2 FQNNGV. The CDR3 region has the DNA TGTGCCAGCAGCTTATCCAGGCTCGCAACTAATGAAAAACTGTTTTTT. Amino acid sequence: CASSLSRLATNEKLFF.

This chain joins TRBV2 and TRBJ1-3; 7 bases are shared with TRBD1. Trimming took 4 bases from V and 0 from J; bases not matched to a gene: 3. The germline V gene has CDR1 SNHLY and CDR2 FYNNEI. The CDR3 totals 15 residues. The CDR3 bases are TGTGCCAGCAGTGGGGGACAGAGCTCTGGAAACACCATATATTTT. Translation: CASSGGQSSGNTIYF.

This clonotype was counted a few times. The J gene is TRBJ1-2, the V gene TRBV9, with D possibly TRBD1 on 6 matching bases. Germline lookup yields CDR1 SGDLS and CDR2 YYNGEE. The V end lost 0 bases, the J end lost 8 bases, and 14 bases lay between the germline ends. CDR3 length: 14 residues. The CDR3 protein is CASSVDQGRRGYTF. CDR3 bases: TGTGCCAGCAGCGTAGATCAGGGGAGACGAGGCTACACCTTC.

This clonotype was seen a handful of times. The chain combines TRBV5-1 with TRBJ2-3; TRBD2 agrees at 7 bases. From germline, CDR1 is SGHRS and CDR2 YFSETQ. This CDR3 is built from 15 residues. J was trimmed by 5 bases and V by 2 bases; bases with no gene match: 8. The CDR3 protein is CASSLARGDEDTQYF. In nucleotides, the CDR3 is TGCGCCAGCAGCTTAGCACGGGGGGATGAAGATACGCAGTATTTT. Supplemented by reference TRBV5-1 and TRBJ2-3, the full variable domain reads KAGVTQTPRYLIKTRGQQVTLSCSPISGHRSVSWYQQTPGQGLQFLFEYFSETQRNKGNFPGRFSGRQFSNSRSEMNVSTLELGDSALYLCASSLARGDEDTQYFGPGTRLTVL.

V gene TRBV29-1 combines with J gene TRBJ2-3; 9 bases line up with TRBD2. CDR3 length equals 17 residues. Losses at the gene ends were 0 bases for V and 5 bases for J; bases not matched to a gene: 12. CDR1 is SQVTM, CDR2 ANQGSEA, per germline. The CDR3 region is CSVEDHAGGGGLDTQYF. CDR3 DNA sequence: TGCAGCGTTGAAGATCACGCAGGCGGGGGGGGACTAGATACGCAGTATTTT.

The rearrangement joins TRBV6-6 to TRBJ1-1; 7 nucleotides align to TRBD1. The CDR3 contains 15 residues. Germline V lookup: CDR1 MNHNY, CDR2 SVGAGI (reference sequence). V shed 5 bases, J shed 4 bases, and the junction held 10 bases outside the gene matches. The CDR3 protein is CASSKIGQEGTEAFF. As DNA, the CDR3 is TGTGCCAGCAGTAAAATCGGACAGGAGGGCACTGAAGCTTTCTTT.

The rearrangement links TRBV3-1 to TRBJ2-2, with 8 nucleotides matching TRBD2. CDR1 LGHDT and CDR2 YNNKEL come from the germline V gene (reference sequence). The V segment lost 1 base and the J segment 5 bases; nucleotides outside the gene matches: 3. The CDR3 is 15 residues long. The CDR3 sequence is CASSQAGGVTGELFF. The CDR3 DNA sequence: TGTGCCAGCAGCCAAGCGGGGGGGGTGACCGGGGAGCTGTTTTTT.

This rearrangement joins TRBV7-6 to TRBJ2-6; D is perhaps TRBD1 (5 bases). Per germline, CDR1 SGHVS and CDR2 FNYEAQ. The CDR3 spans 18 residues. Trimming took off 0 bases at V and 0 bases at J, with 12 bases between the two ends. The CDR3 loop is CASSLAVQGNSGANVLTF. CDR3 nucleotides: TGTGCCAGCAGCTTAGCCGTTCAGGGTAACTCTGGGGCCAACGTCCTGACTTTC.

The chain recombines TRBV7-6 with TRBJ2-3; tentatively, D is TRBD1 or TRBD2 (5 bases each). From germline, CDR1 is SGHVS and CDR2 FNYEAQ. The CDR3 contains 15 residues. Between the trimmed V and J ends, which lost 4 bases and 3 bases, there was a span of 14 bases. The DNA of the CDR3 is TGTGCCAGCAGCTCCCCGGGGCCGGTTACAGATACGCAGTATTTT. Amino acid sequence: CASSSPGPVTDTQYF.

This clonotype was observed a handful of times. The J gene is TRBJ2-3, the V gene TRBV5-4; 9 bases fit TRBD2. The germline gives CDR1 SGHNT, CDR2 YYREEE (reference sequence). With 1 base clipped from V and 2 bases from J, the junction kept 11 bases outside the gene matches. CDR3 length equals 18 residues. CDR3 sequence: CASSLRRGGLLPTDTQYF. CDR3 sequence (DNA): TGTGCCAGCAGCTTGCGGCGGGGGGGACTACTACCCACAGATACGCAGTATTTT. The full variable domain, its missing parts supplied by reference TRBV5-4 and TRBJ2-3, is ETGVTQSPTHLIKTRGQQVTLRCSSQSGHNTVSWYQQALGQGPQFIFQYYREEENGRGNFPPRFSGLQFPNYSSELNVNALELDDSALYLCASSLRRGGLLPTDTQYFGPGTRLTVL.

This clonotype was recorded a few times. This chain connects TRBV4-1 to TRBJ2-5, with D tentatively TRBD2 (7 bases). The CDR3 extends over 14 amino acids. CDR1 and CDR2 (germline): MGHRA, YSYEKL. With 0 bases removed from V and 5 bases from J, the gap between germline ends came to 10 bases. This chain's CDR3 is CASSQDRGGETQYF. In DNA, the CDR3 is TGCGCCAGCAGCCAAGACAGGGGAGGGGAGACCCAGTACTTC.

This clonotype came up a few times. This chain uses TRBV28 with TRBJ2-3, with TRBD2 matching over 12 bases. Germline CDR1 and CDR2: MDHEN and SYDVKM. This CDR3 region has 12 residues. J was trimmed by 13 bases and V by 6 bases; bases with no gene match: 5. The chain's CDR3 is CASSILAGGEYF. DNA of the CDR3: TGTGCCAGCAGCATACTAGCGGGGGGAGAGTATTTT.

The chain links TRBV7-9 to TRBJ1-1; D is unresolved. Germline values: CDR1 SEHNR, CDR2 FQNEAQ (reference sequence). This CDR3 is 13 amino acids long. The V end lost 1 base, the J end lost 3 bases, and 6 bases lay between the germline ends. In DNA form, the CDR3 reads TGTGCCAGCAGCTTAGACGGGGACACTGAAGCTTTCTTT. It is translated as CASSLDGDTEAFF.